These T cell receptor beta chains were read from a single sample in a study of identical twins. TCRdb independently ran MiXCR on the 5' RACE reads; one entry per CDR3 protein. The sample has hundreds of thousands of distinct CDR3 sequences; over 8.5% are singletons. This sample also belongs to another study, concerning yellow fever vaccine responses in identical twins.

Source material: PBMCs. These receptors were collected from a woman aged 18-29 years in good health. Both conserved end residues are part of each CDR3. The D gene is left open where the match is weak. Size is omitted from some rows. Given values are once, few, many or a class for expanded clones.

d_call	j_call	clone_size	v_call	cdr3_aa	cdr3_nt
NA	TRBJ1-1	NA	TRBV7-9	CASSLQEPTPEAFF	TGTGCCAGCAGCCTCCAAGAGCCGACTCCTGAAGCTTTCTTT
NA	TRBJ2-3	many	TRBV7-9	CASSLRESGADTQYF	TGTGCCAGCAGCTTACGGGAGTCGGGCGCAGATACGCAGTATTTT
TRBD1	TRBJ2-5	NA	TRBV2	CASSEGVRQGVGETQYF	TGTGCCAGCAGTGAAGGGGTGAGACAGGGCGTGGGAGAGACCCAGTACTTC
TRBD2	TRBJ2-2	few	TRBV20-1	CSAPTSGRHTGELFF	TGCAGTGCACCGACTAGCGGGAGGCACACCGGGGAGCTGTTTTTT
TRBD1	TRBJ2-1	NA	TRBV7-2	CASSPRPGTGNNEQFF	TGTGCCAGCAGCCCCCGTCCCGGGACAGGGAACAATGAGCAGTTCTTC
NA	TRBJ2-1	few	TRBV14	CASSHLVPGEQFF	TGTGCCAGCAGCCACTTGGTTCCCGGTGAGCAGTTCTTC
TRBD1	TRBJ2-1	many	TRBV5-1	CASSLASTGQGFDEQFF	TGCGCCAGCAGCTTGGCGTCGACGGGACAGGGGTTCGATGAGCAGTTCTTC
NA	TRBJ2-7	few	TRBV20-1	CSAPPPGHLYEQYF	TGCAGTGCTCCCCCACCCGGACACCTATACGAGCAGTACTTC
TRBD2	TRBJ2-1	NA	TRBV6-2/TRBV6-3	CASSYPTPREVPTNEQFF	TGTGCCAGCAGTTACCCCACCCCGCGGGAGGTCCCTACAAATGAGCAGTTCTTC
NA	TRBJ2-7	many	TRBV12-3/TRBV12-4	CASSFRGGPYEQYF	TGTGCCAGCAGTTTCAGGGGGGGGCCCTACGAGCAGTACTTC
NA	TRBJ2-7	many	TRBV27	CASSSSSYEQYF	TGTGCCAGCAGCTCCAGCTCCTACGAGCAGTACTTC
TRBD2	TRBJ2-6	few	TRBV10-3	CAISEGLDDSGANVLTF	TGTGCCATCAGTGAGGGACTAGACGACTCTGGGGCCAACGTCCTGACTTTC
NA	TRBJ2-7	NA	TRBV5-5	CASSLDRIFSYEQYF	TGTGCCAGCAGCTTGGACAGAATATTCTCCTACGAGCAGTACTTC
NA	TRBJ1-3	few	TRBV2	CASSDTSSGNTIYF	TGTGCCAGCAGTGACACCTCCTCTGGAAACACCATATATTTT
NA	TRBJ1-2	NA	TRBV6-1	CASTQRGSANYGYTF	TGTGCCAGCACCCAACGGGGGTCAGCTAACTATGGCTACACCTTC
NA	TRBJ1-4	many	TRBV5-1	CASSLAGTTGEKLFF	TGCGCCAGCAGCTTGGCCGGCACGACCGGGGAAAAACTGTTTTTT
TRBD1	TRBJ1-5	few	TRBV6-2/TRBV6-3	CASSRGQGGSQPQHF	TGTGCCAGCAGCCGAGGACAGGGTGGTAGTCAGCCCCAGCATTTT
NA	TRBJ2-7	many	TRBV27	CASSSASLPYEQYF	TGTGCCAGCAGTTCGGCTAGCCTACCCTACGAGCAGTACTTC
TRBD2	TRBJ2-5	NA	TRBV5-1	CASSFGWEGQETQYF	TGCGCCAGCAGCTTCGGATGGGAGGGGCAAGAGACCCAGTACTTC
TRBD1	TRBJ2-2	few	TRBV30	CAWRKDRASGELFF	TGTGCCTGGAGGAAGGACAGGGCTTCCGGGGAGCTGTTTTTT
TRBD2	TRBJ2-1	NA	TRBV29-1	CSVEDRQSGLAGIYNEQFF	TGCAGCGTTGAAGACCGACAGTCGGGACTAGCGGGGATCTACAATGAGCAGTTCTTC
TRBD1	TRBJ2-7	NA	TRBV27	CASSYGQALFYEQYF	TGTGCCAGCAGCTACGGACAGGCCCTCTTCTACGAGCAGTACTTC
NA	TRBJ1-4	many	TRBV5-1	CASSLAGWGEKLFF	TGCGCCAGCAGCTTGGCAGGTTGGGGTGAAAAACTGTTTTTT
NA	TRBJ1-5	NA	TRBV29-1	CSVSQGSAYQPQHF	TGCAGCGTTAGTCAGGGGTCGGCGTATCAGCCCCAGCATTTT
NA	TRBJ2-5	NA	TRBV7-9	CASSLGPLGVQETQYF	TGTGCCAGCAGCTTAGGACCATTAGGGGTTCAAGAGACCCAGTACTTC
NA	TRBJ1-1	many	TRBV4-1	CASSPGARLGTEAFF	TGCGCCAGCAGCCCGGGGGCTCGACTGGGCACTGAAGCTTTCTTT
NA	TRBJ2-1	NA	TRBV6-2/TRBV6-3	CASSPGLLVEQFF	TGTGCCAGCAGCCCGGGACTTTTGGTTGAGCAGTTCTTC
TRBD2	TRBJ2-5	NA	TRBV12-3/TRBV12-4	CASSLPRTSGETQYF	TGTGCCAGCAGTCTCCCCCGGACTAGCGGAGAGACCCAGTACTTC
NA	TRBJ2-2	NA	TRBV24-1	CATSDRLYTGELFF	TGTGCCACCAGTGATAGGCTATACACCGGGGAGCTGTTTTTT
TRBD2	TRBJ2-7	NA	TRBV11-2	CASSQLLQGLGRGASYEQYF	TGTGCCAGCAGCCAACTACTACAGGGCCTCGGGAGGGGAGCATCCTACGAGCAGTACTTC
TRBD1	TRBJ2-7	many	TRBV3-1	CASSQETGQGSYEQYF	TGTGCCAGCAGCCAAGAAACAGGACAGGGCTCCTACGAGCAGTACTTC
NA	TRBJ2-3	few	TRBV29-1	CSVAYTDTQYF	TGCAGCGTCGCTTACACAGATACGCAGTATTTT
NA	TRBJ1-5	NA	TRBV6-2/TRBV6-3	CASERGSNQPQHF	TGTGCCAGCGAGCGGGGTTCCAATCAGCCCCAGCATTTT
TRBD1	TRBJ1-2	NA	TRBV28	CAGGTGGPPNYGYTF	TGTGCCGGCGGGACAGGGGGCCCTCCTAACTATGGCTACACCTTC
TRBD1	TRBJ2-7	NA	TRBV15	CATSRDRISYEQYF	TGTGCCACCAGCAGGGACAGGATCTCCTACGAGCAGTACTTC
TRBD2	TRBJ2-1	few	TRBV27	CASQVAGGINEQFF	TGTGCCAGCCAGGTAGCGGGAGGGATCAATGAGCAGTTCTTC
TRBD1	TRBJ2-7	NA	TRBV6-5	CASSYGTGEYEQYF	TGTGCCAGCAGTTACGGGACAGGGGAATACGAGCAGTACTTC
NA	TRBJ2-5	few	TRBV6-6	CASSIWETQYF	TGTGCCAGCAGTATCTGGGAGACCCAGTACTTC
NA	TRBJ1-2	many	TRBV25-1	CASSEVGALDYGYTF	TGTGCCAGCAGTGAAGTAGGGGCTTTGGACTATGGCTACACCTTC
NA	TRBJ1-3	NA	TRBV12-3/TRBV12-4	CASSLVRNTIYF	TGTGCCAGCAGTTTGGTGAGAAACACCATATATTTT
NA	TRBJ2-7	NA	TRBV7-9	CASSKPNRYPYEQYF	TGTGCCAGCAGCAAGCCGAACAGGTATCCCTACGAGCAGTACTTC
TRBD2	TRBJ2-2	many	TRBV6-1	CASKPGLTNTGELFF	TGTGCCAGCAAACCGGGACTAACAAACACCGGGGAGCTGTTTTTT
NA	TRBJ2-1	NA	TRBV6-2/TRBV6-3	CASSYIGQHYEQFF	TGTGCCAGCAGTTACATAGGACAGCACTATGAGCAGTTCTTC
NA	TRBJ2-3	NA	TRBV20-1	CSAGHGIDTQYF	TGCAGTGCTGGACACGGTATCGATACGCAGTATTTT
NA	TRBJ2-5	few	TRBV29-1	CSVTSITQYF	TGCAGCGTGACGTCCATCACCCAGTACTTC
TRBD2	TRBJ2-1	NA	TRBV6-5	CASSLVVWASGKGDEQFF	TGTGCCAGCAGTTTAGTAGTTTGGGCTAGCGGAAAAGGCGATGAGCAGTTCTTC
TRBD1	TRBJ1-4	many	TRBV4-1	CASSQGQGKGEKLFF	TGCGCCAGCAGCCAGGGACAGGGGAAAGGAGAAAAACTGTTTTTT
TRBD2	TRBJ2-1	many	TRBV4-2	CASSPSQTSGSDEQFF	TGTGCCAGCAGCCCGAGTCAGACTAGCGGGAGTGATGAGCAGTTCTTC
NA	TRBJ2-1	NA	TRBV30	CAWSDRHEQFF	TGTGCCTGGAGTGATCGCCATGAGCAGTTCTTC
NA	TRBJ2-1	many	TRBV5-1	CASRDIYNEQFF	TGCGCCAGCAGGGATATCTACAATGAGCAGTTCTTC
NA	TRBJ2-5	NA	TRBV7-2	CASSLITSRQETQYF	TGTGCCAGCAGCTTAATTACTAGTAGGCAAGAGACCCAGTACTTC